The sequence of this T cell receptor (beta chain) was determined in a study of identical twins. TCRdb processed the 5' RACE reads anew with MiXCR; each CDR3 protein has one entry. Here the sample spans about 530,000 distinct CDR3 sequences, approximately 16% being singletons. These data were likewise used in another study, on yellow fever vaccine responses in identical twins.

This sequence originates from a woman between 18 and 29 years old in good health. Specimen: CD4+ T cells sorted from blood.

DNA for the CDR3: TGTGCCAGCAGTTACTCCCAGCCACGGAAGGAGCAGTTCTTC. This gives the protein CASSYSQPRKEQFF. The chain has TRBV6-5 and TRBJ2-1; D gene ambiguous. Per the germline V gene, CDR1 is MNHEY and CDR2 is SVGAGI. The CDR3 covers 14 residues. Trimming left V 0 bases short and J 10 bases short, with 13 bases between.